These T cell receptor beta chains were read from a single sample in a study of sequential checkpoint blockade in melanoma. Profiling relied on immunoSEQ multiplex PCR, and the TCRdb table lists in-frame clones only, not all of them. The data contain around 39,000 clones, 70% to 90% of them singletons. The sequences come from CD8+ T cells sorted from blood (inferred from file names), collected from a patient given nivolumab and ipilimumab in sequence. The receptors come from a human donor with melanoma. The CDR3 runs from the conserved cysteine through the conserved F or W. The order of the fields is J gene, D gene, V gene, clone size, CDR3 protein, CDR3 DNA. D genes are given only for firm matches. Expanded clones get a size class; other rows say once, few or many, or leave the size out.

j_gene: TRBJ2-2
d_gene: TRBD1
v_gene: TRBV19
abundance: .
CDR3aa: CASNDRVVDGELFF
CDR3nt: TGTGCCAGTAACGACAGGGTGGTTGACGGGGAGCTGTTTTTT

j_gene: TRBJ1-4
d_gene: TRBD1
v_gene: TRBV6-1
abundance: .
CDR3aa: CASGKDRANEKLFF
CDR3nt: TGTGCCAGCGGCAAGGACAGGGCTAATGAAAAACTGTTTTTT

j_gene: TRBJ1-5
d_gene: TRBD1
v_gene: TRBV27
abundance: .
CDR3aa: CASSWGQFQPQHF
CDR3nt: TGTGCCAGCAGTTGGGGACAGTTCCAGCCCCAGCATTTT

j_gene: TRBJ2-3
d_gene: .
v_gene: TRBV29-1
abundance: few
CDR3aa: CSVRESPTLTDTQYF
CDR3nt: TGCAGCGTTCGGGAGAGCCCCACGCTCACAGATACGCAGTATTTT

j_gene: TRBJ1-2
d_gene: .
v_gene: TRBV10-2
abundance: .
CDR3aa: CASSEGQVEGYTF
CDR3nt: TGCGCCAGCAGTGAGGGCCAGGTTGAAGGCTACACCTTC

j_gene: TRBJ1-4
d_gene: .
v_gene: TRBV7-9
abundance: .
CDR3aa: CASSQDSSNEKLFF
CDR3nt: TGTGCCAGCAGCCAGGACAGCTCTAATGAAAAACTGTTTTTT

j_gene: TRBJ1-2
d_gene: .
v_gene: TRBV29-1
abundance: .
CDR3aa: CSVEGYQDYGYTF
CDR3nt: TGCAGCGTTGAAGGGTATCAGGACTATGGCTACACCTTC

j_gene: TRBJ2-7
d_gene: .
v_gene: TRBV9
abundance: .
CDR3aa: CASSSSGEQYF
CDR3nt: TGTGCCAGCAGCTCCTCCGGGGAGCAGTACTTC

j_gene: TRBJ2-7
d_gene: TRBD2
v_gene: TRBV29-1
abundance: .
CDR3aa: CSVEHPAGGYEQYF
CDR3nt: TGCAGCGTTGAGCACCCAGCGGGAGGGTACGAGCAGTACTTC

j_gene: TRBJ1-2
d_gene: .
v_gene: TRBV13
abundance: .
CDR3aa: CASSLGDSGPYGYTF
CDR3nt: TGTGCCAGCAGCTTAGGCGACAGTGGGCCCTATGGCTACACCTTC

j_gene: TRBJ1-5
d_gene: .
v_gene: TRBV5-4
abundance: .
CDR3aa: CASSLAGEQPQHF
CDR3nt: TGTGCCAGCAGCTTAGCGGGGGAGCAGCCCCAGCATTTT

j_gene: TRBJ2-1
d_gene: TRBD1
v_gene: TRBV18
abundance: .
CDR3aa: CASSPRTGTGMDEQFF
CDR3nt: TGTGCCAGCTCACCAAGAACGGGGACAGGGATGGATGAGCAGTTCTTC

j_gene: TRBJ2-7
d_gene: TRBD1
v_gene: TRBV5-1
abundance: .
CDR3aa: CASSSGQGVDEQYF
CDR3nt: TGCGCCAGCAGCTCCGGACAGGGGGTGGACGAGCAGTACTTC

j_gene: TRBJ2-2
d_gene: .
v_gene: TRBV4-1
abundance: .
CDR3aa: CASSQDSTGVFTGELFF
CDR3nt: TGCGCCAGCAGCCAAGATTCCACGGGAGTATTCACCGGGGAGCTGTTTTTT

j_gene: TRBJ1-3
d_gene: .
v_gene: TRBV28
abundance: .
CDR3aa: CASSFTRLSGNTIYF
CDR3nt: TGTGCCAGCAGTTTCACCAGGCTCTCTGGAAACACCATATATTTT

j_gene: TRBJ2-5
d_gene: .
v_gene: TRBV4-1
abundance: .
CDR3aa: CASSHRGRDIQETQYF
CDR3nt: TGCGCCAGCAGCCACCGCGGACGGGACATCCAAGAGACCCAGTACTTC

j_gene: TRBJ2-5
d_gene: .
v_gene: TRBV7-9
abundance: .
CDR3aa: CASSQGLVETQYF
CDR3nt: TGTGCCAGCAGCCAGGGACTGGTGGAGACCCAGTACTTC

j_gene: TRBJ2-2
d_gene: .
v_gene: TRBV27
abundance: .
CDR3aa: CASSLATSPGELFF
CDR3nt: TGTGCCAGCAGTTTAGCTACTAGCCCCGGGGAGCTGTTTTTT

j_gene: TRBJ2-7
d_gene: .
v_gene: TRBV5-1
abundance: .
CDR3aa: CASSLVNEQYF
CDR3nt: TGCGCCAGCAGCTTGGTTAACGAGCAGTACTTC

j_gene: TRBJ1-5
d_gene: .
v_gene: TRBV6-5
abundance: few
CDR3aa: CASSYRGYQPQHF
CDR3nt: TGTGCCAGCAGTTACAGGGGATATCAGCCCCAGCATTTT

j_gene: TRBJ1-1
d_gene: .
v_gene: TRBV30
abundance: .
CDR3aa: CAWSVGGPHTEAFF
CDR3nt: TGTGCCTGGAGTGTAGGAGGTCCCCACACTGAAGCTTTCTTT

j_gene: TRBJ2-5
d_gene: TRBD2
v_gene: TRBV5-1
abundance: .
CDR3aa: CASSLEPAGYQETQYF
CDR3nt: TGCGCCAGCAGCTTGGAACCAGCGGGGTACCAAGAGACCCAGTACTTC

j_gene: TRBJ2-1
d_gene: .
v_gene: TRBV15
abundance: once
CDR3aa: CATAGLPGNEQFF
CDR3nt: TGTGCCACCGCGGGCCTCCCGGGCAATGAGCAGTTCTTC

j_gene: TRBJ2-7
d_gene: TRBD2
v_gene: TRBV19
abundance: .
CDR3aa: CASSIEGTSGREEQYF
CDR3nt: TGTGCCAGTAGTATAGAAGGGACTAGCGGGAGAGAAGAGCAGTACTTC

j_gene: TRBJ2-7
d_gene: TRBD1
v_gene: TRBV10-2
abundance: once
CDR3aa: CASKGQGPYEQYF
CDR3nt: TGCGCCAGCAAGGGACAGGGGCCTTACGAGCAGTACTTC

j_gene: TRBJ2-7
d_gene: .
v_gene: TRBV5-4
abundance: .
CDR3aa: CASSLGGLGNQNYEQYF
CDR3nt: TGTGCCAGCAGCTTGGGAGGGTTGGGAAACCAAAACTACGAGCAGTACTTC

j_gene: TRBJ2-7
d_gene: .
v_gene: TRBV4-1
abundance: .
CDR3aa: CASSPSLAGAYEQYF
CDR3nt: TGCGCCAGCAGCCCAAGTTTGGCAGGGGCCTACGAGCAGTACTTC

j_gene: TRBJ2-7
d_gene: TRBD1
v_gene: TRBV27
abundance: .
CDR3aa: CASSISQGGGYEQYF
CDR3nt: TGTGCCAGCAGTATTTCACAGGGGGGAGGCTACGAGCAGTACTTC

j_gene: TRBJ1-5
d_gene: TRBD1
v_gene: TRBV27
abundance: .
CDR3aa: CASSSLGQGENQPQHF
CDR3nt: TGTGCCAGCAGTTCATTAGGGCAGGGGGAAAATCAGCCCCAGCATTTT

j_gene: TRBJ2-7
d_gene: TRBD1
v_gene: TRBV9
abundance: .
CDR3aa: CASSVGGQASYEQYF
CDR3nt: TGTGCCAGCAGCGTAGGTGGACAGGCGTCCTACGAGCAGTACTTC

j_gene: TRBJ1-5
d_gene: TRBD1
v_gene: TRBV7-8
abundance: .
CDR3aa: CASRDTGGNQPQHF
CDR3nt: TGTGCCAGCAGGGATACAGGGGGGAATCAGCCCCAGCATTTT

j_gene: TRBJ2-3
d_gene: .
v_gene: TRBV10-3
abundance: .
CDR3aa: CAIKEGLTDTQYF
CDR3nt: TGTGCCATCAAAGAGGGCCTCACAGATACGCAGTATTTT

j_gene: TRBJ2-3
d_gene: .
v_gene: TRBV30
abundance: .
CDR3aa: CAWSPQVGHTDTQYF
CDR3nt: TGTGCCTGGAGTCCCCAAGTGGGCCACACAGATACGCAGTATTTT

j_gene: TRBJ1-2
d_gene: .
v_gene: TRBV27
abundance: .
CDR3aa: CASSLAGEFFYGYTF
CDR3nt: TGTGCCAGCAGTTTGGCCGGGGAATTCTTCTATGGCTACACCTTC

j_gene: TRBJ2-2
d_gene: TRBD2
v_gene: TRBV19
abundance: .
CDR3aa: CASSPGLAGGPGWTGELFF
CDR3nt: TGTGCCAGTAGTCCGGGACTAGCGGGAGGGCCGGGATGGACCGGGGAGCTGTTTTTT

j_gene: TRBJ2-7
d_gene: .
v_gene: TRBV6-5
abundance: once
CDR3aa: CASSLPWRADSYEQYF
CDR3nt: TGTGCCAGCAGTTTACCCTGGCGGGCGGACTCCTACGAGCAGTACTTC

j_gene: TRBJ1-2
d_gene: .
v_gene: TRBV14
abundance: few
CDR3aa: CASSLGPYHGYTF
CDR3nt: TGTGCCAGCAGCCTGGGGCCCTATCATGGCTACACCTTC

j_gene: TRBJ2-1
d_gene: TRBD1
v_gene: TRBV7-9
abundance: .
CDR3aa: CASSRTGNEQFF
CDR3nt: TGTGCCAGCAGCCGGACAGGGAATGAGCAGTTCTTC

j_gene: TRBJ2-1
d_gene: .
v_gene: TRBV5-1
abundance: .
CDR3aa: CASTGSSYNEQFF
CDR3nt: TGCGCCAGCACGGGGAGCTCCTACAATGAGCAGTTCTTC

j_gene: TRBJ2-1
d_gene: TRBD2
v_gene: TRBV10-3
abundance: .
CDR3aa: CAISDISGKGGEQFF
CDR3nt: TGTGCCATCAGTGACATTAGCGGGAAAGGGGGTGAGCAGTTCTTC

j_gene: TRBJ2-1
d_gene: .
v_gene: TRBV2
abundance: .
CDR3aa: CASSGSEQFF
CDR3nt: TGTGCCAGCAGCGGTAGTGAGCAGTTCTTC

j_gene: TRBJ2-7
d_gene: .
v_gene: TRBV4-2
abundance: .
CDR3aa: CASSQEQAEYEQYF
CDR3nt: TGTGCCAGCAGCCAAGAACAAGCGGAATACGAGCAGTACTTC

j_gene: TRBJ2-7
d_gene: .
v_gene: TRBV19
abundance: .
CDR3aa: CASSIGGNYEQYF
CDR3nt: TGTGCCAGTAGTATCGGGGGTAACTACGAGCAGTACTTC

j_gene: TRBJ2-1
d_gene: TRBD1
v_gene: TRBV29-1
abundance: .
CDR3aa: CSVEDINQGDTYNEQFF
CDR3nt: TGCAGCGTTGAAGATATTAATCAGGGGGATACCTACAATGAGCAGTTCTTC

j_gene: TRBJ2-3
d_gene: TRBD2
v_gene: TRBV2
abundance: .
CDR3aa: CASSTRGDLTDTQYF
CDR3nt: TGTGCCAGCAGCACACGGGGGGACCTCACAGATACGCAGTATTTT

j_gene: TRBJ2-1
d_gene: TRBD1
v_gene: TRBV28
abundance: few
CDR3aa: CASRDGQGVTNEQFF
CDR3nt: TGTGCCAGCAGGGATGGACAGGGGGTCACGAATGAGCAGTTCTTC

j_gene: TRBJ2-5
d_gene: .
v_gene: TRBV28
abundance: few
CDR3aa: CASSSFGSGETQYF
CDR3nt: TGTGCCAGCAGTTCGTTTGGCAGCGGGGAGACCCAGTACTTC

j_gene: TRBJ2-7
d_gene: TRBD1
v_gene: TRBV19
abundance: .
CDR3aa: CASSLGTGFSYEQYF
CDR3nt: TGTGCCAGTAGTCTCGGGACAGGCTTCTCCTACGAGCAGTACTTC